This T cell receptor beta chain was profiled in a study of blood T cell repertoires in COVID-19. Study summary: T cells, B-cell-depleted T cells, or PBMCs supplied cDNA or gDNA.

The CDR3 runs to 14 residues. CDR1 and CDR2 from the germline V gene are SGHVS and FQNEAQ. The germline V and J ends were trimmed by 5 bases and 2 bases, with 12 bases remaining between them. Original analysis: Reference gene primers were amplified, and this amplification served to estimate nucleated cell counts. Sequencing was performed with immunoSEQ multiplex PCR; in TCRdb, only in-frame clones are kept and a portion is missing. From that table come the V and J calls and clone size; the DNA was used to work out D and trimming. This sample yields roughly 210,000 clones, of which roughly 80% are seen a single time; approximately 10% belongs to the top ten. It was during active infection that Seattle patients were enrolled and then longitudinally followed.

The sequence derives from a woman of 80 years or more with COVID-19, enrolled during active disease. This chain connects TRBV7-8 to TRBJ1-2, with D possibly being TRBD1 (5 bases). Sequencing used peripheral blood. In DNA, the CDR3 is TGTGCCAGCAGCCCTGGGGGGTACAACTATGGCTACACCTTC. Encoded protein: CASSPGGYNYGYTF.